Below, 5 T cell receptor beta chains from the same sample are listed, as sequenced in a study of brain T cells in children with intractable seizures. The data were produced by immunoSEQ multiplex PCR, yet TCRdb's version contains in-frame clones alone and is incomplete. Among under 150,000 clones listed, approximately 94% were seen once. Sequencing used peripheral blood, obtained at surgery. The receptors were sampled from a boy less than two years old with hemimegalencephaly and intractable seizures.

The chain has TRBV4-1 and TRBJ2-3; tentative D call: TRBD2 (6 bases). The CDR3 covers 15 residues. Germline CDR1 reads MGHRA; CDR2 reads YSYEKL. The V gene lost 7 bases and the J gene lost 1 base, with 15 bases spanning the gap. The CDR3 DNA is TGCGCCAGCACCTTACGATTAGCGGGCACAGATACGCAGTATTTT. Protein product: CASTLRLAGTDTQYF.

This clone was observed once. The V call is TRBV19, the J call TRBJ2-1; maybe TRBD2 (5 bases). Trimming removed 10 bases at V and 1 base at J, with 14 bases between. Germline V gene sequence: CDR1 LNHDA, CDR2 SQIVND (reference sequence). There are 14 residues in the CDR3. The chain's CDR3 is CATSGIPSYNEQFF. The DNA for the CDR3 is TGTGCCACCTCCGGGATCCCGTCCTACAATGAGCAGTTCTTC.

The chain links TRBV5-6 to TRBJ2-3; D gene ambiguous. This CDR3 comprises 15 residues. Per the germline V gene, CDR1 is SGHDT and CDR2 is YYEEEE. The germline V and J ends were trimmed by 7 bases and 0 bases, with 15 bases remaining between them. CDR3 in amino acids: CASGFWGLSTDTQYF. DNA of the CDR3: TGTGCCAGCGGATTCTGGGGTTTAAGCACAGATACGCAGTATTTT.

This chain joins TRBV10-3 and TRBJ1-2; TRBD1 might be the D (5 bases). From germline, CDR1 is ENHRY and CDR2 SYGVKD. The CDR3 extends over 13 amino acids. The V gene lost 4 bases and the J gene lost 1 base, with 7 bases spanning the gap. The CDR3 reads CAISADSNYGYTF. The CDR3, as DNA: TGTGCCATCAGTGCTGACAGTAACTATGGCTACACCTTC.

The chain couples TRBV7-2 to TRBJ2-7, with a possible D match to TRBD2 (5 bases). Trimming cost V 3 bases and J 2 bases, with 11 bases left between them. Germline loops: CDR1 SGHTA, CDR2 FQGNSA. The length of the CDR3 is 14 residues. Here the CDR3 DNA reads TGTGCCAGCAGCTTGTTTAGCGTCGCCTACGAGCAGTACTTC. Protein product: CASSLFSVAYEQYF.